Detailed here is one T cell receptor beta chain. The germline V gene encodes CDR1 SGHDT and CDR2 YYEEEE. CDR3 size: 14 residues. Trimming pared 0 bases from V and 0 bases from J, leaving 4 bases between. Unique molecular identifiers featured in how the TCRbeta library was prepared. TCRdb reanalysed the PCR reads using MiXCR and keeps one entry per CDR3 protein. The table has about 78,000 distinct CDR3 sequences, 13% to 15% seen once. The data derive from a study of T-cell reconstitution after alpha-beta-depleted transplantation in children. The source material was PBMCs, mostly from graft donor cells, sampled 180 days after TCRalphabeta/CD19-depleted stem cell transplant. The chain uses TRBV5-6 and TRBJ2-4; D is uncertain. The receptor comes from a male patient aged 2 to 10 who had a stem cell transplant for acute lymphoblastic leukemia, so the T cells may come from the graft donor. CDR3 protein: CASSLAGAKNIQYF. DNA of the CDR3: TGTGCCAGCAGCTTGGCGGGAGCCAAAAACATTCAGTACTTC.